A selection of T cell receptor beta chains follows, all from one sample in a study of blood T cell repertoires in COVID-19. Assay used: immunoSEQ multiplex PCR; TCRdb lists only in-frame clones, some missing. This table has around 280,000 clones, roughly 90% appearing once. Sample: peripheral blood. The receptor set was obtained from a woman under 40 with COVID-19, enrolled during active disease. Both conserved end residues are part of each CDR3. D genes are given only for firm matches. The size entry is marked missing in some rows and otherwise reads once, few, many or a size class.

J: TRBJ2-7; size: NA; D: NA; V: TRBV28; DNA: TGTGCCAGCAGTTCCCCGGCTAGCACGTCGCTATACGAGCAGTACTTC; CDR3: CASSSPASTSLYEQYF
J: TRBJ2-7; size: NA; D: TRBD1; V: TRBV11-2; DNA: TGTGCCAGCAGCTTAGGCTCAGGGGGTTTCGTGCAGTACTTC; CDR3: CASSLGSGGFVQYF
J: TRBJ2-7; size: few; D: NA; V: TRBV2; DNA: TGTGCCAGCAGTGAAAGTCAGTTCTACGAGCAGTACTTC; CDR3: CASSESQFYEQYF
J: TRBJ2-7; size: NA; D: NA; V: TRBV27; DNA: TGTGCCAGCAGTTTTCAAGGGGGGGGCCACTACGAGCAGTACTTC; CDR3: CASSFQGGGHYEQYF
J: TRBJ2-1; size: NA; D: TRBD2; V: TRBV5-1; DNA: TGCGCCAGCAGCTTGGCGAGCGGGAGCTCCTACAATGAGCAGTTCTTC; CDR3: CASSLASGSSYNEQFF
J: TRBJ1-1; size: few; D: NA; V: TRBV5-4; DNA: TGTGCCAGCAGCACGCAGACAGGTCCGTTTACTGAAGCTTTCTTT; CDR3: CASSTQTGPFTEAFF
J: TRBJ1-2; size: once; D: TRBD1; V: TRBV20-1; DNA: TGCAGTGCTAGTGGCCCCCTAGGGACAGTTGGATTCGACACCTTC; CDR3: CSASGPLGTVGFDTF
J: TRBJ1-4; size: NA; D: TRBD1; V: TRBV28; DNA: TGTGCCAGCAGTCCCGGGACAGGTGGGGGGAATGAAAAACTGTTTTTT; CDR3: CASSPGTGGGNEKLFF
J: TRBJ1-4; size: NA; D: NA; V: TRBV7-8; DNA: TGTGCCAGCAGCATTCGGGACATTAATGAAAAACTGTTTTTT; CDR3: CASSIRDINEKLFF
J: TRBJ2-2; size: NA; D: TRBD1; V: TRBV7-2; DNA: TGTGCCAGCAGCCGGACAGGGGCGAACACCGGGGAGCTGTTTTTT; CDR3: CASSRTGANTGELFF
J: TRBJ2-3; size: NA; D: TRBD1; V: TRBV30; DNA: TGTGCCTGGAGTGTACATGAGACAGGGGCAGATACGCAGTATTTT; CDR3: CAWSVHETGADTQYF
J: TRBJ1-2; size: NA; D: TRBD1; V: TRBV6-5; DNA: TGTGCCAGCAGTTACTCGCGGGGACAGCCCAACTATGGCTACACCTTC; CDR3: CASSYSRGQPNYGYTF
J: TRBJ2-7; size: few; D: NA; V: TRBV7-8; DNA: TGTGCCAGCAGCTTAGACAGCGGAGGCCTTCCCTACGAGCAGTACTTC; CDR3: CASSLDSGGLPYEQYF
J: TRBJ2-5; size: NA; D: NA; V: TRBV5-1; DNA: TGCGCCAGCAGCTTGGCGACAGGCTCGGCCCAAGAGACCCAGTACTTC; CDR3: CASSLATGSAQETQYF
J: TRBJ1-2; size: NA; D: NA; V: TRBV3-1/TRBV3-2; DNA: TGTGCCAGCAGCCAAGTGGTCCAGGCAAGTGGGGGCTACACCTTC; CDR3: CASSQVVQASGGYTF
J: TRBJ2-7; size: NA; D: TRBD1; V: TRBV7-8; DNA: TGTGCCAGCAGCTCGACCGGGACAGGGAGTAGCACTGGCTACGAGCAGTACTTC; CDR3: CASSSTGTGSSTGYEQYF
J: TRBJ2-2; size: NA; D: TRBD2; V: TRBV9; DNA: TGTGCCAGCAGCGTCCGGACTAGCAGCACCGGGGAGCTGTTTTTT; CDR3: CASSVRTSSTGELFF
J: TRBJ2-7; size: NA; D: TRBD1; V: TRBV3-1/TRBV3-2; DNA: TGTGCCAGCAGCCAAGATCCGACAGGGGTCTCCCCTACCTACGAGCAGTACTTC; CDR3: CASSQDPTGVSPTYEQYF
J: TRBJ1-2; size: NA; D: TRBD1; V: TRBV7-9; DNA: TGTGCCAGCACCTCATATGACAGGGTTAACTATGGCTACACCTTC; CDR3: CASTSYDRVNYGYTF
J: TRBJ2-7; size: NA; D: TRBD1; V: TRBV11-2; DNA: TGTGCCAGCAGCATACCGGGACAGGGGGTTAGGTCCTACGAGCAGTACTTC; CDR3: CASSIPGQGVRSYEQYF
J: TRBJ1-4; size: NA; D: NA; V: TRBV2; DNA: TGTGCCAGCAGCTCCCGCTCAGCGGGAGAAAATGAAAAACTGTTTTTT; CDR3: CASSSRSAGENEKLFF
J: TRBJ2-1; size: once; D: TRBD2; V: TRBV27; DNA: TGTGCCAGCAGTTTAGCGGGAGACCCCTACAATGAGCAGTTCTTC; CDR3: CASSLAGDPYNEQFF
J: TRBJ1-3; size: NA; D: NA; V: TRBV9; DNA: TGTGCCAGCAGCGCAGATCTAGGGGGGGCAATTCGTGGAAACACCATATATTTT; CDR3: CASSADLGGAIRGNTIYF
J: TRBJ2-3; size: NA; D: TRBD2; V: TRBV27; DNA: TGTGCCAGCAGTTTATCGGGGGGGTTTACAAATACGCAGTATTTT; CDR3: CASSLSGGFTNTQYF
J: TRBJ1-6; size: NA; D: NA; V: TRBV3-1/TRBV3-2; DNA: TGTGCCAGCAGCCCGATATCAGGGATGAATTCACCCCTCCACTTT; CDR3: CASSPISGMNSPLHF
J: TRBJ1-5; size: NA; D: TRBD1; V: TRBV27; DNA: TGTGCCAGCAGTTTTGGGACAGGGCCAGCGGATTTT; CDR3: CASSFGTGPADF
J: TRBJ2-1; size: NA; D: TRBD2; V: TRBV10-2; DNA: TGCGCCAGCAGGGCGACTAGCGGGAGTACCTACAATGAGCAGTTCTTC; CDR3: CASRATSGSTYNEQFF
J: TRBJ2-7; size: NA; D: TRBD2; V: TRBV27; DNA: TGTGCCAGCAGTCCGAGGGACTACAAATACTCCTACGAGCAGTACTTC; CDR3: CASSPRDYKYSYEQYF
J: TRBJ2-6; size: NA; D: NA; V: TRBV30; DNA: TGTGCCTGGAACGTCGGCTCTGGGGCCAACGTCCTGACTTTC; CDR3: CAWNVGSGANVLTF
J: TRBJ1-4; size: NA; D: NA; V: TRBV30; DNA: TGTGCCTGGAGTGTTGGTCAGGGCGGGGTCCCTAATGAAAAACTGTTTTTT; CDR3: CAWSVGQGGVPNEKLFF
J: TRBJ1-1; size: NA; D: NA; V: TRBV19; DNA: TGTGCCAGTAGTATAGCCCCGGGATTGGATCGAGCTTTCTTT; CDR3: CASSIAPGLDRAFF
J: TRBJ1-5; size: NA; D: NA; V: TRBV25-1; DNA: TGTGCCAGCAGTGTAAAGGGGATCAATCAGCCCCAGCATTTT; CDR3: CASSVKGINQPQHF
J: TRBJ2-5; size: NA; D: NA; V: TRBV7-9; DNA: TGTGCCAGCAGCTTTTCGACACAAGAGACCCAGTACTTC; CDR3: CASSFSTQETQYF
J: TRBJ1-5; size: NA; D: NA; V: TRBV27; DNA: TGTGCCAGCAGTTTAGCGGGCAGCTTTAATCAGCCCCAGCATTTT; CDR3: CASSLAGSFNQPQHF
J: TRBJ2-2; size: NA; D: TRBD1; V: TRBV7-2; DNA: TGTGCCAGCAGCTTGCCGACAGGGGCCACCGGGGAGCTGTTTTTT; CDR3: CASSLPTGATGELFF
J: TRBJ2-1; size: NA; D: NA; V: TRBV5-1; DNA: TGCGCCAGCAGGGCAGGGCCCGACAATGAGCAGTTCTTC; CDR3: CASRAGPDNEQFF
J: TRBJ1-2; size: NA; D: NA; V: TRBV2; DNA: TGTGCCAGCATTTTCCGGACAGTTAACTATGGCTACACCTTC; CDR3: CASIFRTVNYGYTF
J: TRBJ2-2; size: once; D: NA; V: TRBV4-3; DNA: TGCGCCAGCAGCCAAGATTTTAAGAACACCGGGGAGCTGTTTTTT; CDR3: CASSQDFKNTGELFF
J: TRBJ2-7; size: NA; D: TRBD2; V: TRBV5-6; DNA: TGTGCCAGTTCCGGTGCGGGAGGGAGCTCCTACGAGCAGTACTTC; CDR3: CASSGAGGSSYEQYF
J: TRBJ1-5; size: once; D: TRBD1; V: TRBV2; DNA: TGTGCCAGCAGTCCAGGGGGTAATAGCAATCAGCCCCAGCATTTT; CDR3: CASSPGGNSNQPQHF
J: TRBJ2-1; size: once; D: NA; V: TRBV13; DNA: TGTGCCAGCAGCTTAGGAGAGGGCCGGCTAAATGAGCAGTTCTTC; CDR3: CASSLGEGRLNEQFF
J: TRBJ2-7; size: NA; D: TRBD1; V: TRBV19; DNA: TGTGCCAGTCAGGACAGGGCAAGCTCCTACGAGCAGTACTTC; CDR3: CASQDRASSYEQYF
J: TRBJ1-5; size: NA; D: NA; V: TRBV3-1/TRBV3-2; DNA: TGTGCCAGCAGCCAAGGGAGGACGGGGAATCAGCCCCAGCATTTT; CDR3: CASSQGRTGNQPQHF
J: TRBJ1-2; size: NA; D: NA; V: TRBV21-1; DNA: TGTGCCAGCAGCCAATGGACAGGGCCCTATGGCTACACCTTC; CDR3: CASSQWTGPYGYTF
J: TRBJ2-1; size: NA; D: TRBD2; V: TRBV9; DNA: TGTGCCAGCAGCCCCCCGACTAGCGGGATGAATGAGCAGTTCTTC; CDR3: CASSPPTSGMNEQFF
J: TRBJ2-7; size: few; D: NA; V: TRBV18; DNA: TGTGCCAGCTCACCCACGGGAACTGCCTACGAGCAGTACTTC; CDR3: CASSPTGTAYEQYF
J: TRBJ2-7; size: NA; D: NA; V: TRBV4-1; DNA: TGCGCCAGCACCCAGGGAGAAGGGCTCAACGAGCAGTACTTC; CDR3: CASTQGEGLNEQYF
J: TRBJ2-7; size: once; D: TRBD1; V: TRBV6-5; DNA: TGTGCCAGCAGGTCGCCGGGACAGGTCTACGAGCAGTACTTC; CDR3: CASRSPGQVYEQYF
J: TRBJ1-1; size: NA; D: NA; V: TRBV3-1/TRBV3-2; DNA: TGTGCCAGCAGGGACCGGGGAGGGCCTCACACTGAAGCTTTCTTT; CDR3: CASRDRGGPHTEAFF
J: TRBJ1-2; size: NA; D: TRBD1; V: TRBV6-5; DNA: TGTGCCAGCAGACCGGGACAGGGGCGCGGTGGCTACACCTTC; CDR3: CASRPGQGRGGYTF
J: TRBJ1-1; size: NA; D: TRBD1; V: TRBV5-6; DNA: TGTGCCAGCAGCCCCTGGGACAGGGGGCGGAGAACTTTCTTT; CDR3: CASSPWDRGRRTFF
J: TRBJ2-5; size: NA; D: NA; V: TRBV7-9; DNA: TGTGCCAGCAGCTCCTTAGCCGGGGTTGAGACCCAGTACTTC; CDR3: CASSSLAGVETQYF
J: TRBJ1-1; size: NA; D: NA; V: TRBV2; DNA: TGTGCCAGCAGTGTGTGGAGCACTGAAGCTTTCTTT; CDR3: CASSVWSTEAFF
J: TRBJ1-1; size: NA; D: NA; V: TRBV29-1; DNA: TGCAGCGGTTCGCAGCGACCCCCCATGAACACTGAAGCTTTCTTT; CDR3: CSGSQRPPMNTEAFF
J: TRBJ2-7; size: few; D: NA; V: TRBV4-2; DNA: TGTGCCAGCAGCCAACCCTCCGGCTCCTACGAGCAGTACTTC; CDR3: CASSQPSGSYEQYF
J: TRBJ1-2; size: few; D: NA; V: TRBV28; DNA: TGTGCCAGCAGTTTCCTAAACTATGGCTACACCTTC; CDR3: CASSFLNYGYTF
J: TRBJ2-3; size: NA; D: TRBD1; V: TRBV28; DNA: TGTGCCAGCAGGGAGGACAGGGCTACGCAGTATTTT; CDR3: CASREDRATQYF
J: TRBJ2-2; size: NA; D: NA; V: TRBV5-1; DNA: TGCGCCAGCACCCCGCGGGTGAACACCGGGGAGCTGTTTTTT; CDR3: CASTPRVNTGELFF
J: TRBJ2-7; size: few; D: TRBD1; V: TRBV6-1; DNA: TGTGCCAGCAGTGATGGGACAGCGAGCTCCTACGAGCAGTACTTC; CDR3: CASSDGTASSYEQYF